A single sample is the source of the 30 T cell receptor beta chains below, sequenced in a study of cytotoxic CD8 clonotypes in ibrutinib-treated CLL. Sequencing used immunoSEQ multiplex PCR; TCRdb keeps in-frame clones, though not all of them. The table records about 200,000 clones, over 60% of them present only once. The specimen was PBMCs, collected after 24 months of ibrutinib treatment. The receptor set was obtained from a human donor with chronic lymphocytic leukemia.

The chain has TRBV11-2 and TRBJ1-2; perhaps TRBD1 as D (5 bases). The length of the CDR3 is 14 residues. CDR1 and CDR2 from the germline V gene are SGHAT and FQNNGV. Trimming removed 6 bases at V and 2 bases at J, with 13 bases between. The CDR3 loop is CASRPVRGNYGYTF. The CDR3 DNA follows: TGTGCCAGCAGGCCTGTGCGGGGCAACTATGGCTACACCTTC.

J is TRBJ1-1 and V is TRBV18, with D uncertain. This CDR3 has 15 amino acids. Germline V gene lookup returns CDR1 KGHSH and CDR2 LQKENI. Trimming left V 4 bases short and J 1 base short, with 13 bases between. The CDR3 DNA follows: TGTGCCAGCTCACGTCGGGCCAGCCAGAACACTGAAGCTTTCTTT. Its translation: CASSRRASQNTEAFF.

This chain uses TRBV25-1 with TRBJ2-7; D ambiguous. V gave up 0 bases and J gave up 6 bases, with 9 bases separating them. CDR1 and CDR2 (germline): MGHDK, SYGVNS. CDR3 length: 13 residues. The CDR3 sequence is CASSEYVSVEQYF. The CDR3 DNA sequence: TGTGCCAGCAGTGAATACGTTTCGGTCGAGCAGTACTTC.

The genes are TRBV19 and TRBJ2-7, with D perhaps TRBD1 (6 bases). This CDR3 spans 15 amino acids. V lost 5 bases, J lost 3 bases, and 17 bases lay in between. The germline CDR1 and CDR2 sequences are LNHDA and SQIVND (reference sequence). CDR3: CASSSYGTSVYEQYF. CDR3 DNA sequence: TGTGCCAGTAGTTCCTATGGGACATCTGTCTACGAGCAGTACTTC.

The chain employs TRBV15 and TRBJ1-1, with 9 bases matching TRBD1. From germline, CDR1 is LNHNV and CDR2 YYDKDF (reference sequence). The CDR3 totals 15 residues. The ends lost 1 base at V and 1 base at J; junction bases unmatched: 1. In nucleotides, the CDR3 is TGTGCCACCAGCAGAGGGGGACAGGGGAACACTGAAGCTTTCTTT. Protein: CATSRGGQGNTEAFF.

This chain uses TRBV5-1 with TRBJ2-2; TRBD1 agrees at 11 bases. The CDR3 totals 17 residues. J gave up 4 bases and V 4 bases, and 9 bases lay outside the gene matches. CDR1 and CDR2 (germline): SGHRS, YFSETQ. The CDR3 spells CASSPGPGTGGTGELFF. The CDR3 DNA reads TGCGCCAGCAGCCCAGGGCCCGGGACAGGGGGCACCGGGGAGCTGTTTTTT.

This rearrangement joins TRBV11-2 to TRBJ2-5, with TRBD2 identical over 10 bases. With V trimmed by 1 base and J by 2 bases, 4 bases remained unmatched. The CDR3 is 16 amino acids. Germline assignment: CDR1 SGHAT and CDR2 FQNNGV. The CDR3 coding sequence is TGTGCCAGCAGCTTAGTTCCACTAGCGGGGCAAGAGACCCAGTACTTC. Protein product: CASSLVPLAGQETQYF.

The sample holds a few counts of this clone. CDR3 sequence (DNA): TGTGCCAGCAGCTTAGTCGTGGGATTCGGGGGCTACACCTTC. This codes for CASSLVVGFGGYTF. This chain uses TRBV7-9 with TRBJ1-2, with D uncertain. Looked up from germline, CDR1 is SEHNR and CDR2 is FQNEAQ (reference sequence). Between the trimmed V and J ends, which lost 1 base and 8 bases, there was a span of 14 bases. This CDR3 is built from 14 residues.

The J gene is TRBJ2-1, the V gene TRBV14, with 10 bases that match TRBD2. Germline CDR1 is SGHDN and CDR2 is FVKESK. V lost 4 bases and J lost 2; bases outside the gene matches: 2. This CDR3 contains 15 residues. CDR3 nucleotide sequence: TGTGCCAGCAGCCGAACTAGCGGGGCCTACAATGAGCAGTTCTTC. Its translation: CASSRTSGAYNEQFF.

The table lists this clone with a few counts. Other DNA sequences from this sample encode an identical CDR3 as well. CDR3 sequence: CASSLGLAGVETQYF. The CDR3, as DNA: TGTGCCAGCAGTTTAGGACTAGCGGGAGTGGAGACCCAGTACTTC. This chain uses TRBV28 with TRBJ2-5, with 13 positions matching TRBD2. J gave up 5 bases and V 2 bases, and 2 bases lay outside the gene matches. From germline, CDR1 is MDHEN and CDR2 SYDVKM. The CDR3 sequence is 15 residues long.

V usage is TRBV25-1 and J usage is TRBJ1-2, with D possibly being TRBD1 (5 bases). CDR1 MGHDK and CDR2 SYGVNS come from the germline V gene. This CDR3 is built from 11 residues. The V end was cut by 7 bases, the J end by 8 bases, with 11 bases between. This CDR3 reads CASTGAGGYTF. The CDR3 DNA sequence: TGTGCCAGCACTGGGGCAGGAGGCTACACCTTC.

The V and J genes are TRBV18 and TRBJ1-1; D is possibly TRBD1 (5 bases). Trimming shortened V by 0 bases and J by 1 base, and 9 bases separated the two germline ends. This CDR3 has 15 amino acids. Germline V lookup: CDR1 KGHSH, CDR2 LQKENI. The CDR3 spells CASSPPGLKNTEAFF. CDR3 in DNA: TGTGCCAGCTCACCACCGGGACTGAAGAACACTGAAGCTTTCTTT. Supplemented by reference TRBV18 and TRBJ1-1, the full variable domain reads NAGVMQNPRHLVRRRGQEARLRCSPMKGHSHVYWYRQLPEEGLKFMVYLQKENIIDESGMPKERFSAEFPKEGPSILRIQQVVRGDSAAYFCASSPPGLKNTEAFFGQGTRLTVV.

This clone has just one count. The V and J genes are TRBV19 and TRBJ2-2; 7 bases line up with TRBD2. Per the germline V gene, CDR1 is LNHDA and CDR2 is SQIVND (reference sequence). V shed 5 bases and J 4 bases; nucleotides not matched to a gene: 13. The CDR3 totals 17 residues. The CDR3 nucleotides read TGTGCCAGTAGTGGGAGGGGAACGGGGAGGGGCACCGGGGAGCTGTTTTTT. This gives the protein CASSGRGTGRGTGELFF. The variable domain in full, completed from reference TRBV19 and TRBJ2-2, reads DGGITQSPKYLFRKEGQNVTLSCEQNLNHDAMYWYRQDPGQGLRLIYYSQIVNDFQKGDIAEGYSVSREKKESFPLTVTSAQKNPTAFYLCASSGRGTGRGTGELFFGEGSRLTVL.

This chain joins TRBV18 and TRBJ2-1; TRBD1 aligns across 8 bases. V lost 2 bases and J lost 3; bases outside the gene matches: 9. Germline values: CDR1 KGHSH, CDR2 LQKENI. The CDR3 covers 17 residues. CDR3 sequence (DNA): TGTGCCAGCTCACCAGCAGGGGGCGATTGGTACTACAATGAGCAGTTCTTC. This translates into CASSPAGGDWYYNEQFF.

The CDR3: CAWSVKGRQPQHF. The CDR3 DNA reads TGTGCCTGGAGTGTAAAGGGTCGGCAGCCCCAGCATTTT. The chain carries TRBV30 and TRBJ1-5; D uncertain. Trimming removed 0 bases at V and 7 bases at J, with 10 bases between. CDR1 and CDR2 (germline): GTSNPN, SVGIG (reference sequence). The CDR3 contains 13 residues.

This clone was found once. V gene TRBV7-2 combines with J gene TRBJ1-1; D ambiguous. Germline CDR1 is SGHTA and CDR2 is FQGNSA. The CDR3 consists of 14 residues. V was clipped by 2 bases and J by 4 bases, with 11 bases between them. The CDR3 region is CASSLQALGTEAFF. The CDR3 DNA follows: TGTGCCAGCAGCTTACAGGCATTGGGCACTGAAGCTTTCTTT.

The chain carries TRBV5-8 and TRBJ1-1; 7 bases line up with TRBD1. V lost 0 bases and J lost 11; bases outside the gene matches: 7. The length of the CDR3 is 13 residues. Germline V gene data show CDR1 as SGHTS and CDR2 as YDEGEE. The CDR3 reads CASSLVVRGIAFF. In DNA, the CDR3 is TGTGCCAGCAGCTTGGTTGTCAGGGGGATCGCTTTCTTT.

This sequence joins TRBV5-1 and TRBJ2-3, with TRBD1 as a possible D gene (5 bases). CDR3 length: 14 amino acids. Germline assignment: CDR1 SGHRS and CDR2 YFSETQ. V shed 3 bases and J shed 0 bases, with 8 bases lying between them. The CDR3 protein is CASSWGFSTDTQYF. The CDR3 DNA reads TGCGCCAGCAGCTGGGGCTTTAGCACAGATACGCAGTATTTT.

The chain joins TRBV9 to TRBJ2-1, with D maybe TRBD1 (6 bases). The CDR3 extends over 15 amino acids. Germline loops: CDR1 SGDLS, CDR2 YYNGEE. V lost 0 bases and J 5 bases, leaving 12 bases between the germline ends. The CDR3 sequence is CASSVGSQGDNEQFF. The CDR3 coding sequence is TGTGCCAGCAGCGTAGGATCACAGGGAGACAATGAGCAGTTCTTC.

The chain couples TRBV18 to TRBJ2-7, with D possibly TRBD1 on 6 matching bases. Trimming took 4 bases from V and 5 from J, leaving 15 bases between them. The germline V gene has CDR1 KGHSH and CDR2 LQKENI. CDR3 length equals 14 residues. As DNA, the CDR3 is TGTGCCAGCTCACGAGAGCAGGGGCTGGACGAGCAGTACTTC. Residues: CASSREQGLDEQYF.

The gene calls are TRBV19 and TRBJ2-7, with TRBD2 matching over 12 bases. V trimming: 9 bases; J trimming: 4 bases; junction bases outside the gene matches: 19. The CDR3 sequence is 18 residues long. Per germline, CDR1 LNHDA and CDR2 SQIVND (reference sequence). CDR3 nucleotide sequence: TGTGCCAGCCAGGGTGTCAGGACTAGCGGGACCAGGTCGTACGAGCAGTACTTC. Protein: CASQGVRTSGTRSYEQYF.

The CDR3 sequence: CASTVGSGWRSNYGYTF. CDR3 sequence (DNA): TGTGCCAGCACCGTCGGGTCAGGGTGGCGATCTAACTATGGCTACACCTTC. The chain uses TRBV28 and TRBJ1-2, with D possibly matching TRBD1 (5 bases). The CDR3 contains 17 residues. From germline, CDR1 is MDHEN and CDR2 SYDVKM. V shed 7 bases and J shed 0 bases, with 21 bases lying between them.

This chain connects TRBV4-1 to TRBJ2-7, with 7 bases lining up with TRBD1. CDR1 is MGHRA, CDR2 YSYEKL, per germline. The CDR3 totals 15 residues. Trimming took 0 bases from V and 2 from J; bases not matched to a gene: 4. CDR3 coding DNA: TGCGCCAGCAGCCAAGATAGAGGGACAGCCTACGAGCAGTACTTC. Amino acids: CASSQDRGTAYEQYF.

In DNA form, the CDR3 reads TGTGCCACCAGCAGGGAACGGACTAGCGGGGTATTCGGGGAGCTGTTTTTT. Translation: CATSRERTSGVFGELFF. This chain links TRBV15 with TRBJ2-2; 12 nucleotides line up with TRBD2. CDR1 is LNHNV, CDR2 YYDKDF, per germline (reference sequence). Trimming cost V 3 bases and J 7 bases; bases outside gene matches: 9. The CDR3 sequence is 17 residues long. Combining the CDR3 with reference TRBV15 and TRBJ2-2 gives the whole variable domain DAMVIQNPRYQVTQFGKPVTLSCSQTLNHNVMYWYQQKSSQAPKLLFHYYDKDFNNEADTPDNFQSRRPNTSFCFLDIRSPGLGDTAMYLCATSRERTSGVFGELFFGEGSRLTVL.

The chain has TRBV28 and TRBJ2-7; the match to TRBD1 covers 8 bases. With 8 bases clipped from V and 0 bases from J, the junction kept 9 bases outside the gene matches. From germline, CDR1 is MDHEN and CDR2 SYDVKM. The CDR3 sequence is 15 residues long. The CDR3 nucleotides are TGTGCCAGCGCCGCGTGGGACAGGCGCTCCTACGAGCAGTACTTC. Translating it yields CASAAWDRRSYEQYF. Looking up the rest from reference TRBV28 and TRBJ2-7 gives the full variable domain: DVKVTQSSRYLVKRTGEKVFLECVQDMDHENMFWYRQDPGLGLRLIYFSYDVKMKEKGDIPEGYSVSREKKERFSLILESASTNQTSMYLCASAAWDRRSYEQYFGPGTRLTVT.

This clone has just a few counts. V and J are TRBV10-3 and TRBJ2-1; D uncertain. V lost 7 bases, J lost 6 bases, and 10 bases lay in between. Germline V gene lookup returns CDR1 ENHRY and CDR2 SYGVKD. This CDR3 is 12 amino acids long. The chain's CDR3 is CAINLGPNEQFF. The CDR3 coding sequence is TGTGCCATCAACCTTGGACCCAATGAGCAGTTCTTC.

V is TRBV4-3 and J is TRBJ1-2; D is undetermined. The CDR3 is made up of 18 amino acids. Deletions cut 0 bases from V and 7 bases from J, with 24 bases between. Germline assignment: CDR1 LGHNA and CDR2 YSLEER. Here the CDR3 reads CASSQDPTPAGFHRGYTF. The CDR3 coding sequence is TGCGCCAGCAGCCAAGACCCCACCCCGGCGGGGTTTCATCGTGGCTACACCTTC.

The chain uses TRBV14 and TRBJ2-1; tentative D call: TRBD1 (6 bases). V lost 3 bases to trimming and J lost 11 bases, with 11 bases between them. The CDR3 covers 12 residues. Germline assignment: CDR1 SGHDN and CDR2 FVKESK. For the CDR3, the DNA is TGTGCCAGCAGCCAGGCGGACAGCAAGCAGTTCTTC. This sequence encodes CASSQADSKQFF.

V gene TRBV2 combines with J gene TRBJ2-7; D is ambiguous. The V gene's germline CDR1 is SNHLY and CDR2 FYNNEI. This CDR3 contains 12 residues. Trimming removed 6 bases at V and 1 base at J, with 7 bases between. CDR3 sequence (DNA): TGTGCCAGCAGGGGCAGTTCCTACGAGCAGTACTTC. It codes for CASRGSSYEQYF.

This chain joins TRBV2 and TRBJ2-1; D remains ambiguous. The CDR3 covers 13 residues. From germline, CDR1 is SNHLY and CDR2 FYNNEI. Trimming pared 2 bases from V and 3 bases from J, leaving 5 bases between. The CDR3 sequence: CASSEQYYNEQFF. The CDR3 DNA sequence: TGTGCCAGCAGTGAACAGTACTACAATGAGCAGTTCTTC.